This T cell receptor beta chain was observed in a study of cytomegalovirus exposure and HLA in healthy donors. General observations from the study: In a later analysis, TCR beta V- and J-gene trimming showed a link to a missense DCLRE1C variant.

Use of 60 Vbeta and 13 Jbeta primers characterized the PCR. Libraries were prepared by immunoSEQ multiplex PCR; TCRdb keeps only in-frame clonotypes and omits some of them. Found here are some 170,000 clones, 81% of them singletons; the top ten hold over 4.5%. For this clone: What it binds is unknown. A junction boundary mismatches the germline segment, possibly from a read error. The sample has other DNA sequences that encode this CDR3 too.

The CDR3 loop spans 14 amino acids. Germline assignment: CDR1 LGHNA and CDR2 YSLEER. The receptor's source is a woman aged 18-29 years in good health and CMV-seropositive. The specimen was PBMCs. The chain combines TRBV4-3 with TRBJ2-5; a weak D match, TRBD2 (6 bases). The CDR3 reads CASSQGAGGGTQYF. Written as DNA, the CDR3 is TGCGCCAGCAGCCAGGGCGCCGGAGGCGGGACCCAATACTTC.